These 14 T cell receptor beta chains came from one sample sequenced in a study of human T cells and chemical hapten exposure. Via MiXCR, TCRdb re-called the RACE reads, giving one row per CDR3 protein. The sample holds approximately 400,000 distinct CDR3 sequences, roughly 4.8% seen once. Documented time point: patch test 1, 2 weeks after DPC sensitization. This sample's treatment: therapeutic diphenylcyclopropenone sensitization with weekly scalp DPC. The sample here was whole blood, taken in connection with sensitization to the hapten diphenylcyclopropenone (DPC). These receptors all come from a woman between 45 and 60 years old with alopecia areata. Some clones in this sample may be carry-over from other donors' samples.

This clonotype was detected a few times. The genes are TRBV2 and TRBJ2-5; 9 bases line up with TRBD2. V was pared by 3 bases and J by 3 bases, with 8 bases of the junction left unmatched. The CDR3 is 16 residues long. Germline CDR1 is SNHLY and CDR2 is FYNNEI. This CDR3 reads CASSDPLAGLEETQYF. In DNA, the CDR3 is TGTGCCAGCAGTGACCCTCTAGCGGGGCTAGAAGAGACCCAGTACTTC. Variable domain in full (rest from reference TRBV2 and TRBJ2-5): EPEVTQTPSHQVTQMGQEVILRCVPISNHLYFYWYRQILGQKVEFLVSFYNNEISEKSEIFDDQFSVERPDGSNFTLKIRSTKLEDSAMYFCASSDPLAGLEETQYFGPGTRLLVL.

This clonotype was observed many times. V is TRBV7-9 and J is TRBJ2-7; D gene uncertain. CDR1 and CDR2 (germline): SEHNR, FQNEAQ (reference sequence). The CDR3 totals 12 residues. Trimming left V 5 bases short and J 2 bases short, with 7 bases between. The CDR3 sequence is CASSRTAYEQYF. The CDR3, as DNA: TGTGCCAGCAGCCGGACCGCCTACGAGCAGTACTTC.

This clonotype was seen repeatedly, ten times or more. V is TRBV6-2 or TRBV6-3 and J is TRBJ2-1; D gene unclear. Trimming pared 4 bases from V and 0 bases from J, leaving 7 bases between. Germline CDR1 and CDR2: MNHEY and SVGEGT. There are 14 residues in the CDR3. The CDR3, as DNA: TGTGCCAGCAGTTCAGCCTTCTCCTACAATGAGCAGTTCTTC. This codes for CASSSAFSYNEQFF.

This clonotype has a count of ten or more. V usage is TRBV20-1 and J usage is TRBJ1-2; D gene unclear. In germline, CDR1 is DFQATT, CDR2 SNEGSKA (reference sequence). The length of the CDR3 is 10 residues. V was cut by 3 bases and J by 8 bases, with 7 bases left in between. The CDR3 loop is CSASPPGYTF. CDR3 coding DNA: TGCAGTGCTAGTCCACCCGGCTACACCTTC.

This clonotype was counted many times. CDR3 loop: CASSLSAYEQYF. As DNA, the CDR3 is TGTGCCAGCAGTTTATCGGCATACGAGCAGTACTTC. This sequence joins TRBV28 and TRBJ2-7, with D unresolved. CDR3 length equals 12 residues. From germline, CDR1 is MDHEN and CDR2 SYDVKM. Deletions cut 1 base from V and 4 bases from J, with 5 bases between.

The rearrangement links TRBV7-8 to TRBJ2-5, with 9 bases fitting TRBD1. The germline V gene encodes CDR1 SGHVS and CDR2 FQNEAQ. This CDR3 region has 16 residues. The trim removed 2 bases at V and 4 bases at J, leaving 8 bases unmatched. The CDR3 DNA sequence: TGTGCCAGCAGCTTAATTAGTACAGGGGGCCTAGAGACCCAGTACTTC. It yields the protein CASSLISTGGLETQYF.

In its sample, this clonotype was seen many times. The gene calls are TRBV5-1 and TRBJ1-2; a weak D match, TRBD1 (5 bases). The V gene lost 3 bases and the J gene lost 4 bases, with 16 bases spanning the gap. The CDR3 runs 15 residues. Germline loops: CDR1 SGHRS, CDR2 YFSETQ. The CDR3 DNA reads as TGCGCCAGCAGCTCCGCGAATGGGGGACGCTATGGCTACACCTTC. Translating gives CASSSANGGRYGYTF.

The chain combines TRBV5-1 with TRBJ1-1; 11 bases map to TRBD1. This CDR3 comprises 15 residues. The J segment lost 0 bases and the V segment lost 3 bases, leaving 1 base of the junction unmatched. The germline gives CDR1 SGHRS, CDR2 YFSETQ. CDR3 sequence reads: CASSWDRGMNTEAFF. In nucleotides, the CDR3 is TGCGCCAGCAGCTGGGACAGGGGGATGAACACTGAAGCTTTCTTT.

The table lists this clonotype with many counts. The J gene is TRBJ1-5, the V gene TRBV7-9; D unresolved. Germline loops: CDR1 SEHNR, CDR2 FQNEAQ (reference sequence). The length of the CDR3 is 13 residues. V was shortened by 1 base and J by 7 bases, with 8 bases between the two germline ends. CDR3 in DNA: TGTGCCAGCAGCTTAGGGAGCGCCCAGCCCCAGCATTTT. Its protein is CASSLGSAQPQHF.

This clonotype was recorded many times. The chain joins TRBV7-2 to TRBJ2-5; no definite D call. Germline-derived CDR1 and CDR2 are SGHTA and FQGNSA. Trimming took off 1 base at V and 4 bases at J, with 10 bases between the two ends. The CDR3 is made up of 14 amino acids. The CDR3 DNA sequence: TGTGCCAGCAGCTTAGTTGGCAGTGGAGAGACCCAGTACTTC. It is translated as CASSLVGSGETQYF.

This clonotype has a count of ten or more. V usage is TRBV7-8 and J usage is TRBJ2-3; 7 nucleotides agree with TRBD2. There are 16 residues in the CDR3. CDR1 SGHVS and CDR2 FQNEAQ come from the germline V gene. V gave up 0 bases and J gave up 1 base; unmatched junction bases: 4. The CDR3 region is CASSLAPAGRTDTQYF. CDR3 in DNA: TGTGCCAGCAGCTTAGCACCAGCGGGACGCACAGATACGCAGTATTTT.

There are a few counts of this clonotype. The chain recombines TRBV19 with TRBJ2-5; TRBD2 agrees at 11 bases. The CDR3 is 14 residues long. V gave up 2 bases and J gave up 7 bases; unmatched junction bases: 3. Germline V gene data show CDR1 as LNHDA and CDR2 as SQIVND (reference sequence). This CDR3 is CASSIPLAGATQYF. Written as DNA, the CDR3 is TGTGCCAGTAGTATACCACTAGCGGGGGCGACCCAGTACTTC.

In this sample, this clonotype turned up many times. The chain uses TRBV11-2 and TRBJ2-1, with 9 bases aligning to TRBD1. V dropped 3 bases and J dropped 8; count of bases not matched to a gene: 8. There are 15 residues in the CDR3. Germline-derived CDR1 and CDR2 are SGHAT and FQNNGV. Written as DNA, the CDR3 is TGTGCCAGCAGCTTCCCCGGACAGGGGAGCGATGAGCAGTTCTTC. Translation: CASSFPGQGSDEQFF.

The rearrangement joins TRBV7-2 to TRBJ1-3; the D is unclear. The CDR3 is 13 residues long. The germline V gene has CDR1 SGHTA and CDR2 FQGNSA. The V gene lost 5 bases and the J gene lost 4 bases, with 9 bases spanning the gap. CDR3 sequence: CASSRVPGNTIYF. The DNA of the CDR3 is TGTGCCAGCAGCAGGGTCCCCGGAAACACCATATATTTT.